This TCR beta chain was documented in a study of T cells after yellow fever vaccination. The germline V gene has CDR1 SGHTA and CDR2 FQGTGA. This CDR3 is built from 15 residues. Deletions cut 0 bases from V and 7 bases from J, with 15 bases between. As for this clonotype: What it recognizes is unknown.

TCRdb analysed the 5' RACE reads with MiXCR anew, one entry per CDR3 protein. The profile covers 310,000 or so distinct CDR3 sequences, with around 4% appearing a single time and roughly a quarter taken by the ten largest. Study-level findings and limits: Researchers report a weaker secondary response that nonetheless peaked faster, day 5 versus 15.

The source material was PBMCs, sampled on the day of the yellow fever booster vaccination. The clonotype originates from a man younger than 30 who received the YFV17D yellow fever vaccine. The genes are TRBV7-3 and TRBJ1-2, with D possibly matching TRBD1 (6 bases). The DNA of the CDR3 is TGTGCCAGCAGCTTAACTGCGGGGGGCAGGGGTGGCTACACCTTC. Translated, it gives CASSLTAGGRGGYTF.